This T cell receptor beta chain was obtained from a study of OX40 agonist ivuxolimab in advanced cancers. Study-wide background: Males comprised 70% to 90% of the group, whose mean age was 60 years (range about 20 to 85).

On this clone itself: Its antigen is currently unknown.

Sequenced by immunoSEQ multiplex PCR; TCRdb stores in-frame clones only, minus some. The table shows about 93,000 clones, with under 95% occurring only once. Study results and caveats: Patients with a partial response at 0.1-3.0 mg/kg had among the lowest clonal expansion. Average numbers of expanded clones were greater in CD8+ T cells than in CD4+. At 0.1 to 3.0 mg/kg, CD4+ and CD8+ blood T cells expanded clonally by week 6.

This TCR was sampled from an adult with an advanced solid tumor such as melanoma, head and neck, liver or kidney cancer. The sequenced sample was CD4+ or CD8+ T cells sorted from blood, obtained in a trial of the OX40 agonist ivuxolimab.

CDR3 nucleotide sequence: TGTGCCACCACGGGACAGACGAATGAAGCTTTCTTT. This sequence encodes CATTGQTNEAFF. J is TRBJ1-1 and V is TRBV6-5, with 7 bases fitting TRBD1. The CDR3 is 12 amino acids. The V and J ends lost 10 bases and 7 bases, in that order; junction bases with no gene match: 9. From germline, CDR1 is MNHEY and CDR2 SVGAGI.